The 5 T cell receptor beta chains presented below share a single source sample, sequenced in a study of T cell responses to AZD1222 COVID-19 vaccine. TCRdb's table, derived via immunoSEQ multiplex PCR, lists solely in-frame clones and lacks some. In the table there are roughly 150,000 clones, 93% of which are singletons. The sequenced sample was peripheral blood, obtained on day 0 of AZD1222 vaccination. These receptors were collected from an adult in good health.

The genes are TRBV3-1 (or the pseudogene TRBV3-2) and TRBJ1-5; D may be TRBD1 (6 bases). The CDR3 loop spans 15 amino acids. V was shortened by 1 base and J by 2 bases, with 9 bases between the two germline ends. From germline, CDR1 is LGHDT and CDR2 YNNKEL (reference sequence). The CDR3: CASSQGQARNQPQHF. CDR3 bases: TGTGCCAGCAGCCAAGGACAGGCGCGCAATCAGCCCCAGCATTTT.

The V and J genes are TRBV19 and TRBJ2-3; D is undetermined. CDR3 length equals 16 residues. CDR1 and CDR2 (germline): LNHDA, SQIVND (reference sequence). Trimming shortened V by 2 bases and J by 1 base, and 13 bases separated the two germline ends. In DNA form, the CDR3 reads TGTGCCAGTAGTATAACGGCGGTTGGGGGCACAGATACGCAGTATTTT. Protein product: CASSITAVGGTDTQYF.

J is TRBJ1-1 and V is TRBV19; D unresolved. CDR3 length equals 14 residues. Trimming removed 5 bases at V and 2 bases at J, with 12 bases between. Looked up from germline, CDR1 is LNHDA and CDR2 is SQIVND (reference sequence). CDR3 DNA: TGTGCCAGTAGTTTCTACGAGGCAAACACTGAAGCTTTCTTT. It specifies CASSFYEANTEAFF. The full variable domain, in which reference TRBV19 and TRBJ1-1 provide the parts outside the CDR3, is DGGITQSPKYLFRKEGQNVTLSCEQNLNHDAMYWYRQDPGQGLRLIYYSQIVNDFQKGDIAEGYSVSREKKESFPLTVTSAQKNPTAFYLCASSFYEANTEAFFGQGTRLTVV.

V gene TRBV10-3 combines with J gene TRBJ2-1; the match to TRBD1 covers 7 bases. Germline assignment: CDR1 ENHRY and CDR2 SYGVKD. The J segment lost 6 bases and the V segment lost 2 bases, leaving 4 bases of the junction unmatched. This CDR3 is 14 amino acids long. CDR3 sequence: CAISEETGFNEQFF. As DNA, the CDR3 is TGTGCCATCAGTGAGGAGACAGGGTTCAATGAGCAGTTCTTC.

J is TRBJ1-2 and V is TRBV29-1, with unresolved D. Trimming shortened V by 6 bases and J by 5 bases, and 13 bases separated the two germline ends. CDR3 length: 12 residues. CDR1 SQVTM and CDR2 ANQGSEA come from the germline V gene. The CDR3 spells CSVDHGIYGYTF. The CDR3 DNA is TGCAGCGTCGACCACGGGATTTATGGCTACACCTTC.